This T cell receptor (beta chain) was captured in a study of cytomegalovirus exposure and HLA in healthy donors. Primers included in the PCR were 60 Vbeta and 13 Jbeta primers. Repertoires were generated with immunoSEQ multiplex PCR, while TCRdb's copy carries only in-frame clones and drops some. The table shows about 130,000 clones, with roughly three quarters occurring only once. There are 16 residues in the CDR3. Germline V gene lookup returns CDR1 MNHNS and CDR2 SASEGT. V was cut by 2 bases and J by 0 bases, with 11 bases left in between. V is TRBV6-1 and J is TRBJ2-1, with a tentative D call TRBD2 (6 bases). The sequence was obtained from a man aged 30-40 years in good health and CMV-seronegative. Sequenced material: PBMCs. CDR3 in DNA: TGTGCCAGCAGTGAACGGGGGACGAGCTCCTACAATGAGCAGTTCTTC. Its translation is CASSERGTSSYNEQFF.